This TCR beta chain was retrieved from a study of blood T cells in healthy people across ages. Each donor supplied about 9.6 milliliters of peripheral blood. Total RNA was extracted at no less than 6 micrograms per sample. Alongside a J-beta primer mix, a sample-barcoded 5' primer served in a second PCR lasting roughly 6 to 11 cycles. Every cDNA was tagged by a template-switch adaptor with 12 random nucleotides. TCRdb passed the 5' RACE reads through MiXCR, listing each CDR3 protein once. The data hold fewer than 2,000,000 distinct CDR3 sequences, with almost 35% observed a single time. In the case of this clonotype: The antigen remains unidentified.

Notes on the study in general: Strong correlation was found linking TCR beta diversity to naive T cell percentage.

Germline V gene data show CDR1 as MNHEY and CDR2 as SVGAGI. The CDR3 covers 16 residues. J gave up 5 bases and V 2 bases, and 6 bases lay outside the gene matches. The chain links TRBV6-5 to TRBJ2-2; 9 nucleotides match TRBD1. The material sequenced was blood. This clonotype was obtained from a woman aged 25 to 39 in good health. CDR3 in amino acids: CASSYVDRGYTGELFF. CDR3 DNA: TGTGCCAGCAGTTACGTAGACAGGGGGTATACCGGGGAGCTGTTTTTT.